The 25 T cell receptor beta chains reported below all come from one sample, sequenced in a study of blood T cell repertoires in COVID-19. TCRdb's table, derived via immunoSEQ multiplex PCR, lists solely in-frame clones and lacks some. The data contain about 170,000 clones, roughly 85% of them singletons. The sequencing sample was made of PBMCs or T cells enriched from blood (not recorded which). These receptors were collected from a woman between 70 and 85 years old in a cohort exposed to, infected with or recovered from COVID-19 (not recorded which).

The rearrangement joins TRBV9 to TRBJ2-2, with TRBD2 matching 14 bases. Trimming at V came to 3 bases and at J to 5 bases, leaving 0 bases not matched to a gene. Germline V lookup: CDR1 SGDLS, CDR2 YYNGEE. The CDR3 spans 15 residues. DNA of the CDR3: TGTGCCAGCAGCGGGACTAGCGGGAGGACCGGGGAGCTGTTTTTT. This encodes CASSGTSGRTGELFF.

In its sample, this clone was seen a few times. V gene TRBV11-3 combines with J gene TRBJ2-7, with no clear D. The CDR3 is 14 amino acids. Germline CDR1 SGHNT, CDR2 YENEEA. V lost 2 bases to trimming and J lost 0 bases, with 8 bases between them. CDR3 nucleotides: TGTGCCAGCAGCTTACTGAGTCACTCCTACGAGCAGTACTTC. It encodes CASSLLSHSYEQYF.

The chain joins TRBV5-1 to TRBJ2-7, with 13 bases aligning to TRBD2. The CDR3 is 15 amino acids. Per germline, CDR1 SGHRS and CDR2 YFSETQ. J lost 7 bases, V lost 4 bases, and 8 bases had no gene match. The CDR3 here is CASSPTSGRVGEQYF. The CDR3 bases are TGCGCCAGCAGCCCTACTAGCGGGAGGGTTGGGGAGCAGTACTTC.

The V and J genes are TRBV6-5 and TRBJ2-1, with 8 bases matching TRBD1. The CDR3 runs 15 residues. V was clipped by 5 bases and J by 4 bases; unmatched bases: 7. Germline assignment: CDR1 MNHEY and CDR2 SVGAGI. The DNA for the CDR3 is TGTGCCAGCAGTCCCAGACAGGGGAGGTACAATGAGCAGTTCTTC. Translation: CASSPRQGRYNEQFF.

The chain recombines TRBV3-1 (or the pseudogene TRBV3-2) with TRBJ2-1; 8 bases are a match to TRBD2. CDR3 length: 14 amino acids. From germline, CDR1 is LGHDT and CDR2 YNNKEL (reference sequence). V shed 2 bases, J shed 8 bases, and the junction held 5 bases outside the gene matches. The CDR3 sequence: CASSQREGRDEQFF. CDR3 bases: TGTGCCAGCAGCCAACGGGAGGGCCGGGATGAGCAGTTCTTC.

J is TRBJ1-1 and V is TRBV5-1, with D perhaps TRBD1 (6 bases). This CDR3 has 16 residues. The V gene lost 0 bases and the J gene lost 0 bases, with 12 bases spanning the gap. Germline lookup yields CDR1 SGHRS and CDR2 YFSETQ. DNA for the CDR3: TGCGCCAGCAGCTTGGCACAGGGATCGTTGAACACTGAAGCTTTCTTT. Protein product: CASSLAQGSLNTEAFF. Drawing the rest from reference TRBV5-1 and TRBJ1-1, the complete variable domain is KAGVTQTPRYLIKTRGQQVTLSCSPISGHRSVSWYQQTPGQGLQFLFEYFSETQRNKGNFPGRFSGRQFSNSRSEMNVSTLELGDSALYLCASSLAQGSLNTEAFFGQGTRLTVV.

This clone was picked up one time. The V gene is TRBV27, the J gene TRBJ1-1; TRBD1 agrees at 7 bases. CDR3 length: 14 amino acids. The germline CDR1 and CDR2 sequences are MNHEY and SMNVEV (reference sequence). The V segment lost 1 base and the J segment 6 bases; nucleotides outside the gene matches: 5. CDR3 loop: CASSLWQGDAEAFF. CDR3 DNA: TGTGCCAGCAGTTTATGGCAGGGGGACGCTGAAGCTTTCTTT.

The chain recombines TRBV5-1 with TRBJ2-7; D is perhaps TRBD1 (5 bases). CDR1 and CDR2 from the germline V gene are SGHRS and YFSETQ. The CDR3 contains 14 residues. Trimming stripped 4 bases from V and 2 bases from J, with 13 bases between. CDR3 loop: CASSRSTGPYEQYF. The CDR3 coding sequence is TGCGCCAGCAGCCGAAGTACAGGACCCTACGAGCAGTACTTC.

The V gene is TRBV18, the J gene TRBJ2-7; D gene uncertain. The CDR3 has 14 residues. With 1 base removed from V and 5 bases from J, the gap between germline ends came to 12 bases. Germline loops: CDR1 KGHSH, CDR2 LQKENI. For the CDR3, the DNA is TGTGCCAGCTCACCACAGAGTTCCTCGGACGAGCAGTACTTC. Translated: CASSPQSSSDEQYF.

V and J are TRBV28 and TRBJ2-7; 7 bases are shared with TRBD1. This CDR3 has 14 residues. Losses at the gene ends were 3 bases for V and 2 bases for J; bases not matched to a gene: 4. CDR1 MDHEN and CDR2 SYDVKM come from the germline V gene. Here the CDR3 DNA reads TGTGCCAGCAGTTTTAGGGGGCCCCCCTACGAGCAGTACTTC. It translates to CASSFRGPPYEQYF.

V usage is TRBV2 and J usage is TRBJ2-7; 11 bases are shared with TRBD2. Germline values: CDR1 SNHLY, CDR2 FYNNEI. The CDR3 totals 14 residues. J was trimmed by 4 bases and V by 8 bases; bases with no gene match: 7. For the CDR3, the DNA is TGTGCCAGCGGGACTAGCGGATTTTTTTACGAGCAGTACTTC. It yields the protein CASGTSGFFYEQYF. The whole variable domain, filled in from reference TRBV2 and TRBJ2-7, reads EPEVTQTPSHQVTQMGQEVILRCVPISNHLYFYWYRQILGQKVEFLVSFYNNEISEKSEIFDDQFSVERPDGSNFTLKIRSTKLEDSAMYFCASGTSGFFYEQYFGPGTRLTVT.

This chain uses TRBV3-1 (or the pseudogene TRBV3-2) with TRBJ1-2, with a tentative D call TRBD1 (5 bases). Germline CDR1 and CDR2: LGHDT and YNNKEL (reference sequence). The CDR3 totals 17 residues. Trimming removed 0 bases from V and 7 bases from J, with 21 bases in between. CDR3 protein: CASSQDLSHAGVTGYTF. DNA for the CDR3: TGTGCCAGCAGCCAAGATTTGTCCCACGCGGGGGTGACTGGCTACACCTTC.

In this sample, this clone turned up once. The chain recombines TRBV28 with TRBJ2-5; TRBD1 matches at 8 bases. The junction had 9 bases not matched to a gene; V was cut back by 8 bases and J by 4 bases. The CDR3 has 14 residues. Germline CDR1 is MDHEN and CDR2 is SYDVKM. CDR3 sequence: CASGRGLRAETQYF. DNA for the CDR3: TGTGCCAGCGGCAGGGGGCTTAGGGCAGAGACCCAGTACTTC.

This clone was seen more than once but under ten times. CDR3 nucleotide sequence: TGTGCCAGCAGCTTGGAGACAGTAACTACTGAAGCTTTCTTT. Translating it yields CASSLETVTTEAFF. This rearrangement joins TRBV7-9 to TRBJ1-1; the D gene is possibly TRBD1 (5 bases). The CDR3 loop spans 14 amino acids. Deletions cut 3 bases from V and 5 bases from J, with 13 bases between. Looked up from germline, CDR1 is SEHNR and CDR2 is FQNEAQ (reference sequence).

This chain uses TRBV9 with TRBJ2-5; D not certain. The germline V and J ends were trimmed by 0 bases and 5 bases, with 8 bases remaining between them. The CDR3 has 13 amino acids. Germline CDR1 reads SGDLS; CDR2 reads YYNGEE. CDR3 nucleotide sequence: TGTGCCAGCAGCGTAGGTGTCGGGGAGACCCAGTACTTC. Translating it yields CASSVGVGETQYF.

CDR3 in amino acids: CASSTQRDTEAFF. DNA for the CDR3: TGTGCCAGCAGTACTCAGCGGGACACTGAAGCTTTCTTT. The chain joins TRBV27 to TRBJ1-1, with D unclear. This CDR3 contains 13 residues. Looked up from germline, CDR1 is MNHEY and CDR2 is SMNVEV (reference sequence). Trimming shortened V by 5 bases and J by 3 bases, and 10 bases separated the two germline ends.

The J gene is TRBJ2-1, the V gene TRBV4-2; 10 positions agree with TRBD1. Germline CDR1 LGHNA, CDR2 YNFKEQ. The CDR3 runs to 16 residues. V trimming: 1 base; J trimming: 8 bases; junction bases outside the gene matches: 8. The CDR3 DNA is TGTGCCAGCAGCCAAGTCCCGGGACAGGGGATTGATGAGCAGTTCTTC. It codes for CASSQVPGQGIDEQFF.

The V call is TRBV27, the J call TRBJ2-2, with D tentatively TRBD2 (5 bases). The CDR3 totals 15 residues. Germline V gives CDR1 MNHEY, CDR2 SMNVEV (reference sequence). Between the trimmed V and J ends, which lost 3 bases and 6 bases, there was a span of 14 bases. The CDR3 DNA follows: TGTGCCAGCAGTTTCCTTTCGACTAATCCCGGGGAGCTGTTTTTT. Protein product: CASSFLSTNPGELFF.

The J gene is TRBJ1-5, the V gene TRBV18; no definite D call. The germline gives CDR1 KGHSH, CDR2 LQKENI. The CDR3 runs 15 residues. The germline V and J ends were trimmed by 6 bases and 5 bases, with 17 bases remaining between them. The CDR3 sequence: CASSPEASGYQPQHF. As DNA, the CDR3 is TGTGCCAGCTCTCCTGAGGCAAGCGGTTATCAGCCCCAGCATTTT.

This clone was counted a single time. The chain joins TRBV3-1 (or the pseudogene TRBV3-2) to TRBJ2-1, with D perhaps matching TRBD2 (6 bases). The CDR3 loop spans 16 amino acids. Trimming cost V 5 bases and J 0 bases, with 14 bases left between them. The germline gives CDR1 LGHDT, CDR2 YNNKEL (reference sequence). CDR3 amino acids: CASSDLAARSYNEQFF. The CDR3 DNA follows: TGTGCCAGCAGCGATTTAGCGGCCCGCTCCTACAATGAGCAGTTCTTC.

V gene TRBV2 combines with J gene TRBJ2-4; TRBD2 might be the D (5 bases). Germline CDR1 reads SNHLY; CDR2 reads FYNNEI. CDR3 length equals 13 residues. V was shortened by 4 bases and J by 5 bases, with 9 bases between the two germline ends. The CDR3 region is CASSGGPENIQYF. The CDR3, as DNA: TGTGCCAGCAGTGGAGGGCCGGAAAACATTCAGTACTTC.

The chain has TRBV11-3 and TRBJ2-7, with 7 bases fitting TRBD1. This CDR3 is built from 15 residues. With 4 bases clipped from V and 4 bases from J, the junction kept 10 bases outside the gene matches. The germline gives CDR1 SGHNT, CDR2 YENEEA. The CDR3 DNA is TGTGCCAGCAGCTCCCGACCCGGGACAGAGTACGAGCAGTACTTC. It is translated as CASSSRPGTEYEQYF. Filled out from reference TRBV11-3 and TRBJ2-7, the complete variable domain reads EAGVVQSPRYKIIEKKQPVAFWCNPISGHNTLYWYLQNLGQGPELLIRYENEEAVDDSQLPKDRFSAERLKGVDSTLKIQPAELGDSAVYLCASSSRPGTEYEQYFGPGTRLTVT.

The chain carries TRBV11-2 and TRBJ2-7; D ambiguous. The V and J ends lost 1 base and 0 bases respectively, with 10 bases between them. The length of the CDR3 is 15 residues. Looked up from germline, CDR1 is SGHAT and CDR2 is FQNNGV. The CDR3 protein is CASSLVAARSYEQYF. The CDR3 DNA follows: TGTGCCAGCAGCTTAGTCGCGGCACGCTCCTACGAGCAGTACTTC. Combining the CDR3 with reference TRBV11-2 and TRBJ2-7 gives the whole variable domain EAGVAQSPRYKIIEKRQSVAFWCNPISGHATLYWYQQILGQGPKLLIQFQNNGVVDDSQLPKDRFSAERLKGVDSTLKIQPAKLEDSAVYLCASSLVAARSYEQYFGPGTRLTVT.

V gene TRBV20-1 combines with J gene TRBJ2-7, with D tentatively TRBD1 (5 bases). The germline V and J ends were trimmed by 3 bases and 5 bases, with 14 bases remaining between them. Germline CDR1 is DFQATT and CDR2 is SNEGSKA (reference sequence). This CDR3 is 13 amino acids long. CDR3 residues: CSASKGYADEQYF. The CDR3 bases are TGCAGTGCTAGTAAGGGGTACGCGGACGAGCAGTACTTC.

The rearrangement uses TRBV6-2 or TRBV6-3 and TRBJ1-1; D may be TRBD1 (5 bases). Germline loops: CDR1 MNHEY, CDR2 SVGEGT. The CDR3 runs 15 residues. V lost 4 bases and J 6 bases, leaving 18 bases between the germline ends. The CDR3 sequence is CASSFRRGTRSEAFF. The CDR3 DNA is TGTGCCAGCAGTTTCCGTCGCGGGACCCGGTCTGAAGCTTTCTTT.